The next 27 T cell receptor beta chains were all read from a single sample in a study of siplizumab effects on memory and regulatory T cells. The method was immunoSEQ multiplex PCR; TCRdb's version includes in-frame clones alone and lacks a portion of them. The sample lists approximately 84,000 clones, about 95% seen once, with around a sixth in the top ten. Sequencing used CD8+ T cells sorted from blood. The receptors here all came from a human donor in good health.

The CDR3 protein is CATSDSAGKIEQFF. Written as DNA, the CDR3 is TGTGCCACTTCGGATTCGGCGGGTAAGATTGAGCAGTTCTTC. This chain joins TRBV7-9 and TRBJ2-1; possibly TRBD2 for D (5 bases). The germline CDR1 and CDR2 sequences are SEHNR and FQNEAQ (reference sequence). The CDR3 covers 14 residues. Trimming cost V 10 bases and J 9 bases, with 22 bases left between them.

This clone occurred once. V gene TRBV12-5 combines with J gene TRBJ2-7; 8 bases agree with TRBD1. After removal of 3 bases from V and 1 base from J, the junction contained 8 bases not matched to a gene. The CDR3 sequence is 16 residues long. The germline V gene encodes CDR1 LGHNT and CDR2 FRNRAP. CDR3 DNA sequence: TGTGCTAGTGGTTTCCAGACATACAGGGGGTCCTACGAGCAGTACTTC. Its protein is CASGFQTYRGSYEQYF.

The chain links TRBV7-6 to TRBJ2-1; 10 bases are shared with TRBD2. CDR1 and CDR2 (germline): SGHVS, FNYEAQ. With V trimmed by 2 bases and J by 6 bases, 7 bases remained unmatched. The CDR3 is 16 amino acids. The CDR3 here is CASSLLTAGGPNEQFF. The CDR3 coding sequence is TGTGCCAGCAGCTTATTAACAGCGGGAGGGCCCAATGAGCAGTTCTTC.

The chain links TRBV27 to TRBJ2-1; 10 bases are shared with TRBD2. The V gene's germline CDR1 is MNHEY and CDR2 SMNVEV (reference sequence). The junction had 2 bases not matched to a gene; V was cut back by 2 bases and J by 4 bases. This CDR3 is 15 amino acids long. This CDR3 reads CASSLRAGGYNEQFF. DNA of the CDR3: TGTGCCAGCAGTTTAAGAGCGGGGGGGTACAATGAGCAGTTCTTC.

The V and J genes are TRBV9 and TRBJ2-7; D may be TRBD2 (6 bases). This CDR3 spans 14 amino acids. V lost 0 bases and J 3 bases, leaving 10 bases between the germline ends. CDR1 is SGDLS, CDR2 YYNGEE, per germline. The CDR3 spells CASSVAAGSYEQYF. The CDR3 coding sequence is TGTGCCAGCAGCGTAGCGGCGGGAAGCTACGAGCAGTACTTC. Drawing the rest from reference TRBV9 and TRBJ2-7, the complete variable domain is DSGVTQTPKHLITATGQRVTLRCSPRSGDLSVYWYQQSLDQGLQFLIQYYNGEERAKGNILERFSAQQFPDLHSELNLSSLELGDSALYFCASSVAAGSYEQYFGPGTRLTVT.

V is TRBV11-2 and J is TRBJ2-5; D is undetermined. The CDR3 totals 14 residues. Trimming pared 5 bases from V and 1 base from J, leaving 11 bases between. Per germline, CDR1 SGHAT and CDR2 FQNNGV. The CDR3 reads CASSTALPQETQYF. In nucleotides, the CDR3 is TGTGCCAGCAGCACGGCGCTCCCCCAAGAGACCCAGTACTTC.

The genes are TRBV4-1 and TRBJ2-7, with unresolved D. Trimming shortened V by 3 bases and J by 0 bases, and 12 bases separated the two germline ends. The CDR3 sequence is 15 residues long. Germline values: CDR1 MGHRA, CDR2 YSYEKL. The CDR3 coding sequence is TGCGCCAGCAGCCAGTCCGCGGAAAACTCCTACGAGCAGTACTTC. Protein product: CASSQSAENSYEQYF.

The chain combines TRBV19 with TRBJ2-4; no definite D call. The germline V and J ends were trimmed by 6 bases and 0 bases, with 9 bases remaining between them. The CDR3 length is 14 residues. The germline CDR1 and CDR2 sequences are LNHDA and SQIVND (reference sequence). The CDR3 spells CASSHELAKNIQYF. Written as DNA, the CDR3 is TGTGCCAGTAGCCATGAACTAGCCAAAAACATTCAGTACTTC. The whole variable domain, filled in from reference TRBV19 and TRBJ2-4, reads DGGITQSPKYLFRKEGQNVTLSCEQNLNHDAMYWYRQDPGQGLRLIYYSQIVNDFQKGDIAEGYSVSREKKESFPLTVTSAQKNPTAFYLCASSHELAKNIQYFGAGTRLSVL.

V gene TRBV5-5 combines with J gene TRBJ2-1; D is unresolved. The CDR3 totals 13 residues. The germline CDR1 and CDR2 sequences are SGHKS and YYEKEE (reference sequence). V was cut by 0 bases and J by 8 bases, with 9 bases left in between. In DNA form, the CDR3 reads TGTGCCAGCAGCTTGGACCGTATCGATGAGCAGTTCTTC. Protein product: CASSLDRIDEQFF.

The chain is built from TRBV7-8 and TRBJ1-4; 8 bases map to TRBD1. The V and J ends lost 3 bases and 1 base, in that order; junction bases with no gene match: 10. Germline values: CDR1 SGHVS, CDR2 FQNEAQ. The CDR3 runs to 18 residues. CDR3 sequence: CASSFLGTGLVTNEKLFF. The DNA of the CDR3 is TGTGCCAGCAGCTTCCTCGGGACAGGATTAGTAACTAATGAAAAACTGTTTTTT.

The chain uses TRBV29-1 and TRBJ2-1, with 7 bases lining up with TRBD2. The length of the CDR3 is 14 residues. Germline V lookup: CDR1 SQVTM, CDR2 ANQGSEA. Losses at the gene ends were 7 bases for V and 5 bases for J; bases not matched to a gene: 11. CDR3 sequence: CSGRAGSPNNEQFF. The CDR3 DNA sequence: TGCAGCGGCCGAGCGGGATCCCCGAACAATGAGCAGTTCTTC.

This chain links TRBV4-1 with TRBJ2-7; 7 bases are shared with TRBD1. Germline V CDR1 and CDR2: MGHRA, YSYEKL. V lost 2 bases and J lost 4; bases outside the gene matches: 8. There are 15 residues in the CDR3. The CDR3 protein is CASSQLRGLGYEQYF. The CDR3, as DNA: TGCGCCAGCAGCCAATTAAGGGGGCTCGGGTACGAGCAGTACTTC.

This chain links TRBV28 with TRBJ2-1; D is undetermined. Per the germline V gene, CDR1 is MDHEN and CDR2 is SYDVKM. This CDR3 is 12 amino acids long. V was shortened by 5 bases and J by 4 bases, with 6 bases between the two germline ends. The CDR3 nucleotides are TGTGCCAGCAGTCTGGCGTACAATGAGCAGTTCTTC. Protein sequence: CASSLAYNEQFF.

In DNA form, the CDR3 reads TGTGCCAGCAGGGAGTGGGGACTAGCAAATGAGCAGTTCTTC. It translates to CASREWGLANEQFF. This sequence joins TRBV6-4 and TRBJ2-1; 9 positions agree with TRBD2. This CDR3 region has 14 residues. Trimming at V came to 6 bases and at J to 7 bases, leaving 7 bases not matched to a gene. Germline V lookup: CDR1 MRHNA, CDR2 SNTAGT.

This rearrangement joins TRBV15 to TRBJ2-5; D remains ambiguous. CDR1 and CDR2 (germline): LNHNV, YYDKDF (reference sequence). CDR3 size: 15 residues. Trimming cost V 0 bases and J 0 bases, with 8 bases left between them. CDR3 DNA: TGTGCCACCAGCAGAGATTTGGCGGACCAAGAGACCCAGTACTTC. It specifies CATSRDLADQETQYF.

The CDR3 protein is CASRPGVPGNTIYF. The CDR3 nucleotides read TGTGCCAGCAGGCCCGGGGTCCCTGGAAACACCATATATTTT. The rearrangement joins TRBV27 to TRBJ1-3; D is unresolved. CDR3 size: 14 residues. In germline, CDR1 is MNHEY, CDR2 SMNVEV (reference sequence). V lost 6 bases to trimming and J lost 2 bases, with 11 bases between them.

The table lists this clone with a count of one. The chain recombines TRBV9 with TRBJ1-1; D remains ambiguous. Germline CDR1 reads SGDLS; CDR2 reads YYNGEE. This CDR3 has 14 residues. V was clipped by 0 bases and J by 1 base, with 7 bases between them. CDR3 protein: CASSVARTNTEAFF. Written as DNA, the CDR3 is TGTGCCAGCAGCGTAGCACGGACGAACACTGAAGCTTTCTTT.

This chain links TRBV6-1 with TRBJ1-5; D gene ambiguous. CDR3 length: 16 residues. The germline gives CDR1 MNHNS, CDR2 SASEGT. Trimming removed 2 bases at V and 2 bases at J, with 13 bases between. CDR3 region: CASSELLQAGNQPQHF. CDR3 nucleotides: TGTGCCAGCAGTGAACTCCTTCAAGCCGGCAATCAGCCCCAGCATTTT.

This chain links TRBV10-2 with TRBJ1-2; D gene uncertain. There are 16 residues in the CDR3. The germline CDR1 and CDR2 sequences are WSHSY and SAAADI. The V and J ends lost 2 bases and 4 bases respectively, with 17 bases between them. CDR3 in DNA: TGCGCCAGCAGTGAGCCCGGGTCACAGCATGCCTATGGCTACACCTTC. Its protein is CASSEPGSQHAYGYTF.

CDR3: CASSLHLTTTDTQYF. The CDR3 coding sequence is TGTGCCAGCAGTCTCCACCTCACAACAACAGATACGCAGTATTTT. The rearrangement uses TRBV27 and TRBJ2-3; D not resolved. V dropped 5 bases and J dropped 3 bases, with 15 bases sitting between them. This CDR3 has 15 residues. Germline V gene sequence: CDR1 MNHEY, CDR2 SMNVEV (reference sequence).

The rearrangement uses TRBV28 and TRBJ2-7; D not certain. Germline V gives CDR1 MDHEN, CDR2 SYDVKM. The CDR3 consists of 14 residues. The ends were cut back, 6 bases at V and 7 bases at J, with 19 bases in the middle. The DNA for the CDR3 is TGTGCCAGCAGCCTTTATTCTGGCGGTTTAGAGCAGTACTTC. Residues: CASSLYSGGLEQYF.

The sample holds one count of this clone. V and J are TRBV28 and TRBJ2-3; 9 bases fit TRBD1. Unmatched junction bases numbered 16, after V lost 6 bases and J lost 6 bases. CDR1 and CDR2 (germline): MDHEN, SYDVKM. This CDR3 is built from 17 residues. The CDR3 reads CASSRPRTGADGDTQYF. CDR3 coding DNA: TGTGCCAGCAGCCGCCCTCGGACAGGGGCGGACGGGGATACGCAGTATTTT.

The chain combines TRBV2 with TRBJ1-1, with D possibly TRBD1 on 6 matching bases. This CDR3 has 16 residues. Trimming shortened V by 0 bases and J by 2 bases, and 13 bases separated the two germline ends. Germline-derived CDR1 and CDR2 are SNHLY and FYNNEI. The DNA of the CDR3 is TGTGCCAGCAGTGAAGCCGTCGCGGACAGAAACACTGAAGCTTTCTTT. Its protein is CASSEAVADRNTEAFF. The whole variable domain, filled in from reference TRBV2 and TRBJ1-1, reads EPEVTQTPSHQVTQMGQEVILRCVPISNHLYFYWYRQILGQKVEFLVSFYNNEISEKSEIFDDQFSVERPDGSNFTLKIRSTKLEDSAMYFCASSEAVADRNTEAFFGQGTRLTVV.

V gene TRBV6-1 combines with J gene TRBJ1-5; a weak D match, TRBD1 (5 bases). This CDR3 is built from 14 residues. The V gene's germline CDR1 is MNHNS and CDR2 SASEGT. Trimming left V 1 base short and J 6 bases short, with 10 bases between. The CDR3 DNA follows: TGTGCCAGCAGTGAAGTCCCAGGGAGTCAGCCCCAGCATTTT. Protein: CASSEVPGSQPQHF.

The J gene is TRBJ1-2, the V gene TRBV9; no reliable D call. V gave up 0 bases and J gave up 3 bases, with 18 bases separating them. The CDR3 has 17 residues. Germline CDR1 and CDR2: SGDLS and YYNGEE. The chain's CDR3 is CASSVGRRTENYYGYTF. The CDR3 region has the DNA TGTGCCAGCAGCGTAGGCCGCAGAACAGAGAATTACTATGGCTACACCTTC. Together with reference TRBV9 and TRBJ1-2, the CDR3 gives the full variable domain: DSGVTQTPKHLITATGQRVTLRCSPRSGDLSVYWYQQSLDQGLQFLIQYYNGEERAKGNILERFSAQQFPDLHSELNLSSLELGDSALYFCASSVGRRTENYYGYTFGSGTRLTVV.

The V and J genes are TRBV2 and TRBJ2-1; 9 bases are shared with TRBD2. With 6 bases clipped from V and 6 bases from J, the junction kept 6 bases outside the gene matches. The germline CDR1 and CDR2 sequences are SNHLY and FYNNEI. The CDR3 has 14 residues. CDR3 protein: CASRLIAGANEQFF. DNA of the CDR3: TGTGCCAGCAGGCTCATAGCGGGAGCCAATGAGCAGTTCTTC.

The J gene is TRBJ2-1, the V gene TRBV7-8; D might be TRBD1 (6 bases). V was pared by 8 bases and J by 1 base, with 12 bases between. CDR1 is SGHVS and CDR2 is FQNEAQ in the germline V gene. This CDR3 has 14 residues. CDR3 nucleotides: TGTGCCAGCCGCAAGGGGGAATCCTACAATGAGCAGTTCTTC. It codes for CASRKGESYNEQFF.